A selection of T cell receptor beta chains follows, all from one sample in a study of CD8 T cells in ankylosing spondylitis. TCRdb itself ran the 5' RACE reads through MiXCR, one entry per CDR3 protein. The sample shows hundreds of thousands of distinct CDR3 sequences, less than 25% of them seen only once. The sequencing sample was made of blood, either unsorted or a sorted T cell fraction (not recorded which). The receptor set was obtained from a female donor with ankylosing spondylitis or in good health (not recorded which). The conserved cysteine and the conserved F or W are not part of the CDR3 here.

TRBJ2-7 | TRBV7-2 | ASSPPTPHEQY
TRBJ2-7 | TRBV20-1 | SARSGTYSLYEQY
TRBJ2-7 | TRBV25-1 | ASRPTSGLSYEQY
TRBJ1-5 | TRBV5-6 | ASSSINQPQH
TRBJ2-1 | TRBV5-6 | AMSPGLPYNEQF
TRBJ1-1 | TRBV29-1 | SVVGGGEAF
TRBJ2-7 | TRBV3-1 | ASSQSGSSYEQY
TRBJ2-7 | TRBV5-1 | ASSFSILSGRSGEQY
TRBJ2-7 | TRBV7-9 | ASSEGGWAPTSYEQY
TRBJ2-1 | TRBV20-1 | SAFSPPGLAGTYNEQF
TRBJ2-1 | TRBV5-1 | ASSHGTGVYNEQF
TRBJ2-5 | TRBV20-1 | SAGSFGETQY
TRBJ2-3 | TRBV20-1 | SARDQRKMGYTQY
TRBJ1-1 | TRBV20-1 | SARTGRHTEAF
TRBJ2-7 | TRBV5-1 | ASSPGLAGDPSYEQY
TRBJ1-5 | TRBV6-2/TRBV6-3 | ASSYGLGGRGNQPQH
TRBJ2-1 | TRBV9 | ASSPQAGLAGGVNEQF
TRBJ1-4 | TRBV29-1 | SVQDRTTNEKLF
TRBJ1-3 | TRBV2 | ASSEMAVGNTIY
TRBJ2-1 | TRBV15 | ATSRAQDGSNEQF
TRBJ2-7 | TRBV11-2 | ASRSARTSGRHEQY
TRBJ2-2 | TRBV12-3/TRBV12-4 | ASSFDTPNTGELF
TRBJ2-7 | TRBV7-2 | ASSLGLASGYEQY
TRBJ2-7 | TRBV29-1 | SVGRGASSYEQY
TRBJ2-5 | TRBV5-5 | ASSFSVEETQY
TRBJ2-3 | TRBV5-1 | ASSTTTSGPDTQY
TRBJ2-3 | TRBV9 | ASSVARSTDTQY
TRBJ1-2 | TRBV6-1 | ASSGAGGSYGYT
TRBJ1-2 | TRBV20-1 | SAPGAGGVGTGYT
TRBJ2-1 | TRBV20-1 | SAGQGRYEQF